This TCR beta chain was captured by sequencing in a study of metastatic and nonmetastatic thyroid tumors. About the research overall: Repertoire comparisons spanned blood and tumor or nodule tissue from malignant and benign thyroid patients. Findings and caveats of the study: Benign nodules reportedly had significantly lower TCR beta diversity than malignant thyroid tumors in blood and tumor.

Thyroid surgery was preceded by no treatment in any patient. MiXCR reprocessed the PCR reads for TCRdb. The sample consists of about 21,000 clones, about 25% of them appearing once. This clone was observed many times. The antigen remains unidentified. The CDR3 is 17 residues long. The germline CDR1 and CDR2 sequences are ENHRY and SYGVKD. V shed 11 bases, J shed 0 bases, and the junction held 15 bases outside the gene matches. The sample taken for sequencing was blood. The chain recombines TRBV10-3 with TRBJ1-5; 8 positions match TRBD1. The origin of this receptor is a female donor with papillary thyroid cancer or a benign thyroid nodule (not recorded which). Some clones in this sample may be carry-over from other donors' samples. Here the CDR3 DNA reads TGTGCCTCCGATGACAGGGGATGGGGATATAGCAATCAGCCCCAGCATTTT. As protein: CASDDRGWGYSNQPQHF.